This T cell receptor (beta chain) derives from a study of CD4 and CD8 cells across lung adenocarcinoma regions. Samples came from patients with localized non-small cell lung adenocarcinoma. CDR3 size: 14 residues. Trimming pared 0 bases from V and 3 bases from J, leaving 6 bases between. Per germline, CDR1 SGHVS and CDR2 FNYEAQ. A single record per CDR3 protein comes from TCRdb applying MiXCR to the PCR reads. Here the sample spans some 20,000 distinct CDR3 sequences, 50% to 55% being singletons. The origin of this receptor is a female donor with lung adenocarcinoma. The CD4 and CD8 labels of this study may be unreliable. The chain is built from TRBV7-6 and TRBJ2-1; tentatively, D is TRBD1 (5 bases). Sequenced input: CD8+ T cells from the center of a lung tumor. The CDR3 DNA follows: TGTGCCAGCAGCTTAGCTCAGGGCTACAATGAGCAGTTCTTC. Translated: CASSLAQGYNEQFF.